Presented here are 8 T cell receptor beta chains from one specimen sequenced in a study of CD8+ T cells in alopecia areata. Reverse transcribed after extraction, RNA yielded cDNA as the sequencing template. Clones were sequenced by immunoSEQ multiplex PCR, and TCRdb holds only the in-frame ones, with some missing. The sample shows approximately 180,000 clones, about three fifths of them seen only once. The treatment was: oral pan-JAK inhibitor, 5-10 mg twice daily. The material sequenced was CD4+ T cells sorted from blood, taken at week 24, from a patient treated with tofacitinib. All receptors come from a human donor with alopecia areata.

The CDR3 here is CAWTGHGYTF. For the CDR3, the DNA is TGTGCCTGGACAGGGCATGGCTACACCTTC. This chain joins TRBV30 and TRBJ1-2; tentatively, D is TRBD1 (5 bases). The germline CDR1 and CDR2 sequences are GTSNPN and SVGIG (reference sequence). The V end was cut by 4 bases, the J end by 6 bases, with 6 bases between. The CDR3 extends over 10 amino acids.

V and J are TRBV29-1 and TRBJ1-1; 10 nucleotides agree with TRBD1. Germline V lookup: CDR1 SQVTM, CDR2 ANQGSEA. The CDR3 has 12 residues. V lost 7 bases to trimming and J lost 10 bases; unmatched junction nucleotides: 9. The CDR3 nucleotides are TGCAGCGCCGAGACCGGGACAGGGGTAGCTTTCTTT. This translates into CSAETGTGVAFF. The entire variable domain, with the rest obtained from reference TRBV29-1 and TRBJ1-1, is as follows: SAVISQKPSRDICQRGTSLTIQCQVDSQVTMMFWYRQQPGQSLTLIATANQGSEATYESGFVIDKFPISRPNLTFSTLTVSNMSPEDSSIYLCSAETGTGVAFFGQGTRLTVV.

This rearrangement joins TRBV11-3 to TRBJ2-5; TRBD2 matches at 15 bases. J lost 5 bases, V lost 5 bases, and 15 bases had no gene match. The CDR3 is made up of 19 amino acids. Germline V gene data show CDR1 as SGHNT and CDR2 as YENEEA. The CDR3 reads CASSPKGTSGGPYSETQYF. CDR3 DNA: TGTGCCAGCAGCCCCAAAGGGACTAGCGGGGGGCCCTATTCGGAGACCCAGTACTTC.

This clone has just a few counts. This chain uses TRBV4-3 with TRBJ2-1; 7 nucleotides agree with TRBD1. V was clipped by 1 base and J by 9 bases; unmatched bases: 6. Per germline, CDR1 LGHNA and CDR2 YSLEER. The CDR3 spans 14 residues. The CDR3 loop reads CASSQVEGAGEQFF. CDR3 sequence (DNA): TGCGCCAGCAGCCAAGTTGAGGGGGCAGGTGAGCAGTTCTTC.

This clone was counted between two and nine times. CDR3 nucleotide sequence: TGTGCCAGCAGCCAAGATTCCCCATGGCTAGCGGGGGGAGAAGGCACCGGGGAGCTGTTTTTT. Translating it yields CASSQDSPWLAGGEGTGELFF. The J gene is TRBJ2-2, the V gene TRBV4-2; 11 nucleotides line up with TRBD2. V trimming: 0 bases; J trimming: 4 bases; junction bases outside the gene matches: 16. From germline, CDR1 is LGHNA and CDR2 YNFKEQ. This CDR3 contains 21 residues.

Here the CDR3 reads CASPDSFNTEAFF. Written as DNA, the CDR3 is TGTGCCAGCCCGGACAGCTTTAACACTGAAGCTTTCTTT. The V gene is TRBV2, the J gene TRBJ1-1, with D possibly matching TRBD1 (6 bases). The CDR3 covers 13 residues. Trimming left V 8 bases short and J 2 bases short, with 12 bases between. From germline, CDR1 is SNHLY and CDR2 FYNNEI.

The chain recombines TRBV30 with TRBJ1-2; 7 positions agree with TRBD1. The CDR3 length is 15 residues. J lost 6 bases, V lost 2 bases, and 12 bases had no gene match. Germline loops: CDR1 GTSNPN, CDR2 SVGIG (reference sequence). CDR3 residues: CAWSRTQGTGDGYTF. The CDR3 DNA is TGTGCCTGGAGTCGTACACAGGGGACGGGCGATGGCTACACCTTC.

The chain is built from TRBV5-6 and TRBJ1-1; 9 nucleotides agree with TRBD1. The CDR3 length is 16 residues. In germline, CDR1 is SGHDT, CDR2 YYEEEE. V shed 3 bases, J shed 0 bases, and the junction held 6 bases outside the gene matches. CDR3 sequence (DNA): TGTGCCAGCAGCTCCGGGTGGGACAGGGTGAACACTGAAGCTTTCTTT. Its translation is CASSSGWDRVNTEAFF.